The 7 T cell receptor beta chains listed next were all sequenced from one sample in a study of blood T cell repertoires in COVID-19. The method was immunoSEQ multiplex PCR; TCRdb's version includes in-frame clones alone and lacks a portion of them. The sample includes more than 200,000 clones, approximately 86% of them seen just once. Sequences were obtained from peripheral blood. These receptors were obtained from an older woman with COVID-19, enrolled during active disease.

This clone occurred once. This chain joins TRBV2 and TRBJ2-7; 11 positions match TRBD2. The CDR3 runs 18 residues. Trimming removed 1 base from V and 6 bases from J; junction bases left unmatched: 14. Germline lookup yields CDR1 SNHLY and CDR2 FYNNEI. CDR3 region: CASSEGTSGGIWDREQYF. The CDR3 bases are TGTGCCAGCAGTGAAGGAACTAGCGGGGGCATCTGGGATCGCGAGCAGTACTTC.

The DNA of the CDR3 is TGTGCCAGTAGTCCCCGACAGTCTAATGAAAAACTGTTTTTT. Protein sequence: CASSPRQSNEKLFF. This chain links TRBV19 with TRBJ1-4; D is perhaps TRBD1 (5 bases). The V gene's germline CDR1 is LNHDA and CDR2 SQIVND (reference sequence). V dropped 5 bases and J dropped 3 bases, with 10 bases sitting between them. The length of the CDR3 is 14 residues.

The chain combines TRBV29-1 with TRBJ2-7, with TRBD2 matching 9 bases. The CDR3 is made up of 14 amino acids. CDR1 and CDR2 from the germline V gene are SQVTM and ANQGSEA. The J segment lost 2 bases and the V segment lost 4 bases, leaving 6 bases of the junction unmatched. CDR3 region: CSVVRRGRAYEQYF. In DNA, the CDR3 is TGCAGCGTTGTGCGACGCGGGAGGGCCTACGAGCAGTACTTC.

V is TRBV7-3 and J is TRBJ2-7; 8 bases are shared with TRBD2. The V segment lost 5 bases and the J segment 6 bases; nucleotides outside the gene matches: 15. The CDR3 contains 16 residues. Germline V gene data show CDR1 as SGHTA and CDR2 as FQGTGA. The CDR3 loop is CASSGAVGRVPSEQYF. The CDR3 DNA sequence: TGTGCCAGCAGCGGAGCGGTCGGGAGGGTCCCCTCCGAGCAGTACTTC.

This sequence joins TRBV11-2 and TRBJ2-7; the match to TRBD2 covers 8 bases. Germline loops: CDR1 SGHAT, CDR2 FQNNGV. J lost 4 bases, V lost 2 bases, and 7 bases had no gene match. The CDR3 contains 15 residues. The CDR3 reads CASSLPGGRIYEQYF. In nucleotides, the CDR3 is TGTGCCAGCAGCTTACCAGGCGGGAGGATTTACGAGCAGTACTTC.

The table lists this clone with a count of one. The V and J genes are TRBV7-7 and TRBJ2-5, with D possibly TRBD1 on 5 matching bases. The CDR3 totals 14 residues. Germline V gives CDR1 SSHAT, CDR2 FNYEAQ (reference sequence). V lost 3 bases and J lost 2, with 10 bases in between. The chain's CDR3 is CASSLSPGQETQYF. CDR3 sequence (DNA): TGTGCCAGCAGCTTGTCCCCAGGGCAAGAGACCCAGTACTTC. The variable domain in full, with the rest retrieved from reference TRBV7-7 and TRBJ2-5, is GAGVSQSPRYKVTKRGQDVTLRCDPISSHATLYWYQQALGQGPEFLTYFNYEAQPDKSGLPSDRFSAERPEGSISTLTIQRTEQRDSAMYRCASSLSPGQETQYFGPGTRLLVL.

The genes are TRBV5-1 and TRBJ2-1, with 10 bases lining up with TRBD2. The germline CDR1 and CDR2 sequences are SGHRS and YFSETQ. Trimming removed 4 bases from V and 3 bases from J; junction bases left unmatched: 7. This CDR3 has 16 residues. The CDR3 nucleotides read TGCGCCAGCAGCGGGTCTGGACTAGCGGACTACAATGAGCAGTTCTTC. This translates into CASSGSGLADYNEQFF.